This T cell receptor beta chain was recovered during a study of shared clonotypes between healthy human individuals. Study conclusions and caveats: About 4.5% of naive CD4 clonotypes were common to several donors.

Approximately 210 ng DNA, around 30,000 T cell genomes, went into each sorted-subset replicate PCR. Generated by immunoSEQ multiplex PCR, the TCRdb table keeps only in-frame clones and is missing some. The table shows under 1,100,000 clones, with roughly 70% occurring only once. Comments on this clone: Its antigen remains unidentified.

V was trimmed by 5 bases and J by 2 bases, leaving 15 bases between them. The CDR3 has 16 amino acids. From germline, CDR1 is LGHNA and CDR2 YSLEER. This rearrangement joins TRBV4-3 to TRBJ2-2, with D perhaps TRBD1 or TRBD2 (7 bases each). The material sequenced was memory CD4+ T cells sorted from blood. As for subset: CD45RA-negative fraction. This TCR was recovered from a man aged 18 to 29 in good health. CDR3 sequence: CASSVQGRGNTGELFF. The CDR3 nucleotides are TGCGCCAGCAGCGTACAGGGGAGGGGCAACACCGGGGAGCTGTTTTTT.